The 15 T cell receptor beta chains below all came from one sample that was sequenced in a study of blood T cell repertoires in COVID-19. Generated by immunoSEQ multiplex PCR, the TCRdb table keeps only in-frame clones and is missing some. The sample lists about 470,000 clones; about nine tenths were seen once. The source material was PBMCs or T cells enriched from blood (not recorded which). The receptor source for this set is a woman between 18 and 30 years old who had recovered from COVID-19.

CDR3 DNA sequence: TGTGCCAGCAGCCCCGGGACAGGCCCAGAGACCCAGTACTTC. Translated: CASSPGTGPETQYF. This chain uses TRBV5-4 with TRBJ2-5; 8 nucleotides align to TRBD1. The CDR3 is made up of 14 amino acids. V lost 4 bases, J lost 4 bases, and 6 bases stayed unmatched. Germline V gives CDR1 SGHNT, CDR2 YYREEE (reference sequence).

The V and J genes are TRBV3-1 (or the pseudogene TRBV3-2) and TRBJ2-7; 11 nucleotides align to TRBD1. The CDR3 contains 15 residues. V lost 1 base and J lost 9; bases outside the gene matches: 8. CDR1 and CDR2 from the germline V gene are LGHDT and YNNKEL (reference sequence). The CDR3 here is CASSQGWDRGLVQYF. The DNA for the CDR3 is TGTGCCAGCAGCCAAGGGTGGGACAGGGGGTTAGTGCAGTACTTC.

V and J are TRBV19 and TRBJ2-2; TRBD2 matches at 9 bases. V was pared by 6 bases and J by 5 bases, with 16 bases of the junction left unmatched. Germline loops: CDR1 LNHDA, CDR2 SQIVND (reference sequence). The CDR3 loop spans 18 amino acids. The chain's CDR3 is CASSPSRGRGGRTGELFF. CDR3 bases: TGTGCCAGTAGCCCCTCAAGGGGGCGGGGGGGCCGAACCGGGGAGCTGTTTTTT.

The gene calls are TRBV3-1 (or the pseudogene TRBV3-2) and TRBJ2-1; 9 bases are shared with TRBD2. The germline V gene encodes CDR1 LGHDT and CDR2 YNNKEL (reference sequence). This CDR3 comprises 16 residues. Trimming removed 3 bases from V and 2 bases from J; junction bases left unmatched: 5. CDR3 sequence reads: CASSQGTSSTYNEQFF. The DNA for the CDR3 is TGTGCCAGCAGCCAGGGGACTAGCAGCACCTACAATGAGCAGTTCTTC.

The chain recombines TRBV10-3 with TRBJ2-2; TRBD2 is a possible D gene (5 bases). The CDR3 is made up of 12 amino acids. V was pared by 4 bases and J by 6 bases, with 6 bases between. Germline loops: CDR1 ENHRY, CDR2 SYGVKD. CDR3 in amino acids: CAISVEAGELFF. In DNA form, the CDR3 reads TGTGCCATCAGTGTGGAGGCCGGGGAGCTGTTTTTT.

This clone was observed a single time. V is TRBV4-2 and J is TRBJ1-2, with 9 nucleotides matching TRBD1. Trimming took 1 base from V and 8 from J; bases not matched to a gene: 5. This CDR3 has 14 amino acids. Germline V gene sequence: CDR1 LGHNA, CDR2 YNFKEQ. CDR3 region: CASSQGTGERGYTF. Here the CDR3 DNA reads TGTGCCAGCAGCCAAGGGACAGGGGAAAGAGGCTACACCTTC.

V and J are TRBV5-1 and TRBJ1-2; D is unclear. This CDR3 region has 15 residues. V lost 8 bases and J lost 8, with 25 bases in between. Per germline, CDR1 SGHRS and CDR2 YFSETQ. The CDR3 bases are TGCGCCAGTTCCACGGAGGGTGCTAATGATTCGGGCTACACCTTC. Translation: CASSTEGANDSGYTF.

The chain combines TRBV6-5 with TRBJ1-2; D is possibly TRBD1 (6 bases). V was trimmed by 6 bases and J by 6 bases, leaving 17 bases between them. The CDR3 is 14 residues long. CDR1 and CDR2 (germline): MNHEY, SVGAGI. CDR3 sequence (DNA): TGTGCCAGCAGCCCCCGGGGGGCATACCATGGCTACACCTTC. It encodes CASSPRGAYHGYTF.

In its sample, this clone was seen a few times. This chain joins TRBV28 and TRBJ1-5, with D unclear. V was trimmed by 2 bases and J by 4 bases, leaving 3 bases between them. The CDR3 loop spans 12 amino acids. Germline-derived CDR1 and CDR2 are MDHEN and SYDVKM. The CDR3 DNA reads as TGTGCCAGCAGTTTAGCGAATCAGCCCCAGCATTTT. As protein: CASSLANQPQHF.

This chain links TRBV10-3 with TRBJ1-2, with 9 nucleotides matching TRBD1. J lost 8 bases, V lost 4 bases, and 11 bases had no gene match. Per the germline V gene, CDR1 is ENHRY and CDR2 is SYGVKD. This CDR3 is built from 15 residues. CDR3 protein: CAISGPGTGILGYTF. The CDR3 DNA follows: TGTGCCATCAGTGGGCCCGGGACAGGGATTCTGGGCTACACCTTC.

The gene calls are TRBV6-5 and TRBJ1-2; TRBD1 matches at 9 bases. With V trimmed by 0 bases and J by 7 bases, 6 bases remained unmatched. This CDR3 region has 15 residues. Germline CDR1 MNHEY, CDR2 SVGAGI. The CDR3 here is CASSYSRDRVSGYTF. The CDR3 DNA reads as TGTGCCAGCAGTTACTCGAGGGACAGGGTCAGTGGCTACACCTTC.

This chain joins TRBV7-2 and TRBJ2-5; no clear D. Germline CDR1 is SGHTA and CDR2 is FQGNSA. V lost 5 bases and J 4 bases, leaving 11 bases between the germline ends. The CDR3 has 13 amino acids. CDR3 residues: CASSRALTETQYF. Written as DNA, the CDR3 is TGTGCCAGCAGCCGCGCGCTCACAGAGACCCAGTACTTC.

This chain uses TRBV25-1 with TRBJ2-5; 7 bases agree with TRBD1. This CDR3 contains 14 residues. CDR1 is MGHDK and CDR2 is SYGVNS in the germline V gene. With V trimmed by 1 base and J by 4 bases, 3 bases remained unmatched. CDR3 nucleotides: TGTGCCAGCAGTGAATGGAAGGGGGCAGAGACCCAGTACTTC. Translation: CASSEWKGAETQYF.

The gene calls are TRBV4-1 and TRBJ1-1; D uncertain. V was trimmed by 1 base and J by 11 bases, leaving 14 bases between them. Germline lookup yields CDR1 MGHRA and CDR2 YSYEKL. The CDR3 consists of 13 residues. CDR3 DNA sequence: TGCGCCAGCAGCCAAGGGTCCGCCGGGGATGCTTTCTTT. Translating gives CASSQGSAGDAFF.

The chain joins TRBV19 to TRBJ1-1, with D unclear. Germline lookup yields CDR1 LNHDA and CDR2 SQIVND (reference sequence). CDR3 size: 14 residues. Trimming cost V 5 bases and J 1 base, with 11 bases left between them. The CDR3 spells CASSVNTENTEAFF. The CDR3 region has the DNA TGTGCCAGTAGTGTGAACACAGAGAACACTGAAGCTTTCTTT.